The entry that follows covers one T cell receptor (beta chain) sequence. This CDR3 comprises 17 residues. The data were produced by immunoSEQ multiplex PCR, yet TCRdb's version contains in-frame clones alone and is incomplete. The table records some 150,000 clones, more than 85% of them present only once. This sample stems from a study of T cell responses to AZD1222 COVID-19 vaccine. In the study overall: Combined were second doses at about 4 or about 12 weeks.

The chain employs TRBV21-1 and TRBJ1-1; the D segment call TRBD1 is taken from the table without a DNA check. TRBV21-1 is an annotated pseudogene. The sample in question was peripheral blood, obtained on day 0 of AZD1222 vaccination. The clonotype comes from an adult in good health. The CDR3 DNA reads as TGTGCCAGCAGCAAACCGACAGGGGAAGAAACGGGCACTGAAGCTTTCTTT. Translation: CASSKPTGEETGTEAFF.